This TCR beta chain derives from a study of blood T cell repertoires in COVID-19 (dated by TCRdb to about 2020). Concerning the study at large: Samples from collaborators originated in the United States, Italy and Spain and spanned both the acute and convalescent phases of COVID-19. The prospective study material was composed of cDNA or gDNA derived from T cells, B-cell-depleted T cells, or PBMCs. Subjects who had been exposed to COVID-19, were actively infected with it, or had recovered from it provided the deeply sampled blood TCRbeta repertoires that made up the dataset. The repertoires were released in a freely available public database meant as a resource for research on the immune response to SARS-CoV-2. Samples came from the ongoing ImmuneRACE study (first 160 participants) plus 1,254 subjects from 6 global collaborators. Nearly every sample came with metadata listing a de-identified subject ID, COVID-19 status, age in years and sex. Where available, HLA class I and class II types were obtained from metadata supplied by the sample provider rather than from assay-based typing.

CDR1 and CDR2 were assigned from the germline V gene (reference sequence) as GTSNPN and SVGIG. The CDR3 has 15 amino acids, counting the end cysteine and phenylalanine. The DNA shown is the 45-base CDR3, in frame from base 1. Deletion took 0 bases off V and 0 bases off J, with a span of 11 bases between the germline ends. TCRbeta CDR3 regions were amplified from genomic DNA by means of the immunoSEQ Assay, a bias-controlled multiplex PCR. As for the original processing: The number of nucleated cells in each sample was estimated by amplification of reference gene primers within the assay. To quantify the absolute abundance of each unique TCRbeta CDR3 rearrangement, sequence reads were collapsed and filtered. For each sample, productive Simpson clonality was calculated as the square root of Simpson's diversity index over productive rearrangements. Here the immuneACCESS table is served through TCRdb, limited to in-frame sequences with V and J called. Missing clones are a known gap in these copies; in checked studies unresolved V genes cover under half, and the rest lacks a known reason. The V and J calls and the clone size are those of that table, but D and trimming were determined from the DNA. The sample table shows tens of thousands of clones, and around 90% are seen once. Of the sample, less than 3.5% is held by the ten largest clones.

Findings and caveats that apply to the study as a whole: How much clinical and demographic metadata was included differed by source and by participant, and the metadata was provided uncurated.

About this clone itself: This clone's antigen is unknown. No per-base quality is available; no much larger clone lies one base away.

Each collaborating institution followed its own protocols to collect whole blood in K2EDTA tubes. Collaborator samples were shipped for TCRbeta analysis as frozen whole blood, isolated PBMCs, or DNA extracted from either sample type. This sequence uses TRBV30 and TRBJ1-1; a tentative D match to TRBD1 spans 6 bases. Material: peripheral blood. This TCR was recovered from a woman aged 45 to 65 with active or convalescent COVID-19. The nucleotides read TGTGCCTGGAGTGTACAGGGAAGGTTGAACACTGAAGCTTTCTTT. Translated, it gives CAWSVQGRLNTEAFF. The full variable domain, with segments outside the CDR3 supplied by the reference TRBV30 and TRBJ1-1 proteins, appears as SQTIHQWPATLVQPVGSPLSLECTVEGTSNPNLYWYRQAAGRGLQLLFYSVGIGQISSEVPQNLSASRPQDRQFILSSKKLLLSDSGFYLCAWSVQGRLNTEAFFGQGTRLTVV.